The clone carrying this TCR beta chain was counted a single time. Here immunoSEQ multiplex PCR was the method, and the copy in TCRdb shows in-frame clones only, minus some. This table holds under 400,000 clones, roughly 90% found once. The data stem from a study of blood T cell repertoires in COVID-19. V lost 7 bases and J 1 base, leaving 10 bases between the germline ends. This CDR3 comprises 13 residues. Germline CDR1 is SNHLY and CDR2 is FYNNEI. V and J are TRBV2 and TRBJ1-1; D perhaps matches TRBD1 (5 bases). Sequences were obtained from peripheral blood. The clonotype was recovered from a woman in her thirties with COVID-19, enrolled during active disease. CDR3 loop: CASIQDGNTEAFF. For the CDR3, the DNA is TGTGCCAGCATACAGGACGGGAACACTGAAGCTTTCTTT.